Listed here are 18 T cell receptor beta chains from one sample, sequenced in a study of T cell responses to AZD1222 COVID-19 vaccine. TCRdb's copy holds only in-frame clones and misses some; the assay was immunoSEQ multiplex PCR. The sample consists of about 110,000 clones, approximately 90% of them appearing once. The specimen was peripheral blood, collected on day 0 of AZD1222 vaccination. These TCRs come from an adult in good health.

The chain is built from TRBV7-2 and TRBJ2-1, with TRBD2 matching over 10 bases. Germline V gene sequence: CDR1 SGHTA, CDR2 FQGNSA. Germline trimming cut 5 bases from V and 3 bases from J; bases unmatched to any gene: 7. The CDR3 covers 16 residues. The CDR3 region has the DNA TGTGCCAGCAGCCGGACTAGCGGACGATACTACAATGAGCAGTTCTTC. This codes for CASSRTSGRYYNEQFF. The variable domain in full, completed from reference TRBV7-2 and TRBJ2-1, reads GAGVSQSPSNKVTEKGKDVELRCDPISGHTALYWYRQSLGQGLEFLIYFQGNSAPDKSGLPSDRFSAERTGGSVSTLTIQRTQQEDSAVYLCASSRTSGRYYNEQFFGPGTRLTVL.

The V gene is TRBV7-8, the J gene TRBJ1-1, with TRBD1 matching over 8 bases. Germline CDR1 reads SGHVS; CDR2 reads FQNEAQ. The CDR3 runs 12 residues. Trimming cost V 5 bases and J 11 bases; bases outside gene matches: 7. The DNA of the CDR3 is TGTGCCAGCAGCCGGGACAGGTGGCGGGCTTTCTTT. The encoded protein is CASSRDRWRAFF.

The V and J genes are TRBV5-4 and TRBJ1-6, with D tentatively TRBD1 (6 bases). This CDR3 region has 14 residues. Germline CDR1 SGHNT, CDR2 YYREEE (reference sequence). V was trimmed by 0 bases and J by 7 bases, leaving 8 bases between them. The DNA for the CDR3 is TGTGCCAGCAGCTTGGACAGGGTGAATTCACCCCTCCACTTT. Protein product: CASSLDRVNSPLHF. The full variable domain, in which reference TRBV5-4 and TRBJ1-6 provide the parts outside the CDR3, is ETGVTQSPTHLIKTRGQQVTLRCSSQSGHNTVSWYQQALGQGPQFIFQYYREEENGRGNFPPRFSGLQFPNYSSELNVNALELDDSALYLCASSLDRVNSPLHFGNGTRLTVT.

This clone was seen only a few times. This sequence joins TRBV2 and TRBJ1-1; D not certain. Germline-derived CDR1 and CDR2 are SNHLY and FYNNEI. V shed 5 bases and J shed 2 bases, with 9 bases lying between them. The CDR3 covers 13 residues. The chain's CDR3 is CASSSDGNTEAFF. For the CDR3, the DNA is TGTGCCAGCAGTTCCGACGGTAACACTGAAGCTTTCTTT.

J is TRBJ1-5 and V is TRBV6-2 or TRBV6-3; the match to TRBD1 covers 9 bases. The CDR3 length is 16 residues. The ends lost 2 bases at V and 6 bases at J; junction bases unmatched: 8. Germline-derived CDR1 and CDR2 are MNHEY and SVGEGT. Here the CDR3 reads CASSYQTGGGIQPQHF. Written as DNA, the CDR3 is TGTGCCAGCAGTTACCAAACAGGGGGCGGAATTCAGCCCCAGCATTTT.

This chain connects TRBV11-2 to TRBJ1-1; a possible D gene is TRBD1 (5 bases). V was cut by 5 bases and J by 11 bases, with 18 bases left in between. The length of the CDR3 is 13 residues. Germline CDR1 SGHAT, CDR2 FQNNGV. The CDR3 DNA sequence: TGTGCCAGCAGCCCCGCTAACAGGACTCCGGCTTTCTTT. It specifies CASSPANRTPAFF.

The rearrangement links TRBV11-2 to TRBJ1-4; D remains ambiguous. The germline gives CDR1 SGHAT, CDR2 FQNNGV. V was shortened by 0 bases and J by 6 bases, with 5 bases between the two germline ends. This CDR3 has 13 amino acids. This CDR3 is CASSLEGYEKLFF. The CDR3 DNA is TGTGCCAGCAGCTTAGAAGGGTATGAAAAACTGTTTTTT.

This chain connects TRBV6-5 to TRBJ1-6; D is ambiguous. CDR3 length equals 12 residues. Looked up from germline, CDR1 is MNHEY and CDR2 is SVGAGI. The V end was cut by 8 bases, the J end by 4 bases, with 6 bases between. CDR3 amino acids: CASASYNSPLHF. In DNA form, the CDR3 reads TGTGCCAGCGCCTCTTATAATTCACCCCTCCACTTT.

J is TRBJ1-2 and V is TRBV6-6; possibly TRBD1 for D (6 bases). The length of the CDR3 is 13 residues. V was trimmed by 11 bases and J by 4 bases, leaving 17 bases between them. CDR1 and CDR2 (germline): MNHNY, SVGAGI (reference sequence). This chain's CDR3 is CAGRKGGTYGYTF. The CDR3 coding sequence is TGTGCCGGACGAAAGGGGGGAACCTATGGCTACACCTTC.

The gene calls are TRBV30 and TRBJ1-1; D gene unclear. Germline V gene lookup returns CDR1 GTSNPN and CDR2 SVGIG (reference sequence). V shed 5 bases and J shed 0 bases, with 10 bases lying between them. The CDR3 length is 13 residues. The CDR3 loop reads CAWSGSLNTEAFF. The CDR3 DNA reads TGTGCCTGGTCAGGCAGTCTGAACACTGAAGCTTTCTTT.

This chain uses TRBV7-9 with TRBJ1-1; TRBD1 might be the D (5 bases). The germline gives CDR1 SEHNR, CDR2 FQNEAQ (reference sequence). Between the trimmed V and J ends, which lost 5 bases and 11 bases, there was a span of 15 bases. The CDR3 totals 12 residues. This CDR3 is CASSQSGTYAFF. DNA for the CDR3: TGTGCCAGCAGCCAAAGTGGGACCTACGCTTTCTTT.

V usage is TRBV6-2 or TRBV6-3 and J usage is TRBJ1-5; 9 bases are a match to TRBD1. With V trimmed by 5 bases and J by 6 bases, 8 bases remained unmatched. The CDR3 loop spans 15 amino acids. Germline CDR1 MNHEY, CDR2 SVGEGT. The DNA for the CDR3 is TGTGCCAGCAGTGGGGGACAGGGTGGTTTTCAGCCCCAGCATTTT. The encoded protein is CASSGGQGGFQPQHF.

This clone was seen just once. The chain joins TRBV5-1 to TRBJ2-5; D not certain. V lost 7 bases and J 5 bases, leaving 18 bases between the germline ends. Looked up from germline, CDR1 is SGHRS and CDR2 is YFSETQ. The CDR3 is made up of 14 amino acids. CDR3 region: CASRPSLTLETQYF. Here the CDR3 DNA reads TGCGCCAGCCGACCGTCATTGACGTTGGAGACCCAGTACTTC.

This clone was recorded only once. The chain employs TRBV5-1 and TRBJ1-4; the match to TRBD1 covers 7 bases. CDR1 and CDR2 (germline): SGHRS, YFSETQ. The length of the CDR3 is 14 residues. Losses at the gene ends were 4 bases for V and 6 bases for J; bases not matched to a gene: 6. This CDR3 reads CASSGGDSYEKLFF. The CDR3 coding sequence is TGCGCCAGCAGCGGTGGGGACAGCTATGAAAAACTGTTTTTT.

The chain uses TRBV7-2 and TRBJ1-2; 8 bases align to TRBD1. Germline assignment: CDR1 SGHTA and CDR2 FQGNSA. The CDR3 sequence is 14 residues long. Trimming cost V 6 bases and J 4 bases; bases outside gene matches: 7. CDR3 sequence reads: CASRRGQGGYGYTF. CDR3 DNA sequence: TGTGCCAGCAGAAGAGGACAGGGCGGCTATGGCTACACCTTC.

The V and J genes are TRBV5-4 and TRBJ1-2; unclear D gene. V was clipped by 3 bases and J by 5 bases, with 20 bases between them. CDR1 is SGHNT, CDR2 YYREEE, per germline (reference sequence). This CDR3 is built from 16 residues. CDR3 DNA sequence: TGTGCCAGCAGCTCCCCCCCGGCAGTGTCGGATTATGGCTACACCTTC. This encodes CASSSPPAVSDYGYTF.

This chain uses TRBV7-9 with TRBJ2-2; possibly TRBD1 or TRBD2 for D (6 bases each). V was cut by 5 bases and J by 3 bases, with 16 bases left in between. Per the germline V gene, CDR1 is SEHNR and CDR2 is FQNEAQ (reference sequence). CDR3 length equals 16 residues. CDR3 sequence reads: CASSARGGRDTGELFF. The CDR3 nucleotides read TGTGCCAGCAGCGCGCGTGGGGGGCGGGACACCGGGGAGCTGTTTTTT.

The genes are TRBV30 and TRBJ1-2, with a possible D match to TRBD1 (5 bases). Germline V lookup: CDR1 GTSNPN, CDR2 SVGIG (reference sequence). The CDR3 is 13 amino acids. Trimming took 6 bases from V and 4 from J, leaving 15 bases between them. CDR3: CACTRRGSYGYTF. The CDR3 DNA reads as TGTGCCTGCACCCGCCGGGGCAGCTATGGCTACACCTTC.